This T cell receptor beta chain was captured in a study of blood T cell repertoires in COVID-19. Study in general: Donors in the United States, Italy and Spain gave samples during acute or convalescent COVID-19. T cells, B-cell-depleted T cells, or PBMCs provided the cDNA or gDNA that served as material.

Per the authors' pipeline: Estimation of nucleated cell counts relied on the amplification of reference gene primers. Some clones are missing from TCRdb's copy, which holds only in-frame ones; the method was immunoSEQ multiplex PCR. Clone size and the V and J calls come from that table; the DNA yielded D and trimming. The sample lists tens of thousands of clones; about 85% were seen once. CDR3 length: 15 residues. V was shortened by 3 bases and J by 6 bases, with 18 bases between the two germline ends. Germline V gene sequence: CDR1 MNHEY, CDR2 SMNVEV (reference sequence). This TCR was sampled from a woman between 50 and 59 years old with active or convalescent COVID-19. What was sequenced was peripheral blood. The J gene is TRBJ2-7, the V gene TRBV27; D is perhaps TRBD1 (6 bases). CDR3 sequence: CASSFVRDKPFEQYF. The DNA of the CDR3 is TGTGCCAGCAGTTTTGTACGGGACAAACCTTTCGAGCAGTACTTC.